This passage covers 8 T cell receptor beta chains from one sample sequenced in a study of radiotherapy plus CTLA-4 blockade in lung cancer. Measured with immunoSEQ multiplex PCR; TCRdb has only the in-frame clones, and not every one. The sample has about 60,000 clones; approximately 67% are singletons. The sequences come from peripheral blood, collected from a patient treated with radiotherapy plus ipilimumab. The source is a human donor with non-small cell lung cancer whose response to radiotherapy plus ipilimumab could not be evaluated.

V and J are TRBV5-1 and TRBJ1-4; D gene uncertain. This CDR3 spans 14 amino acids. From germline, CDR1 is SGHRS and CDR2 YFSETQ. The V and J ends lost 4 bases and 8 bases respectively, with 15 bases between them. This CDR3 is CASSDGTEGEKLFF. CDR3 bases: TGCGCCAGCAGCGATGGCACAGAGGGAGAAAAACTGTTTTTT.

This chain connects TRBV28 to TRBJ1-2; TRBD1 aligns across 9 bases. The CDR3 has 12 amino acids. The trim removed 6 bases at V and 8 bases at J, leaving 4 bases unmatched. CDR1 is MDHEN, CDR2 SYDVKM, per germline. The DNA for the CDR3 is TGTGCCAGCAGAAGGACAGGGGAGGGCTACACCTTC. Translation: CASRRTGEGYTF.

The rearrangement uses TRBV5-6 and TRBJ2-3; 10 bases agree with TRBD2. The trim removed 5 bases at V and 5 bases at J, leaving 11 bases unmatched. CDR3 length equals 16 residues. CDR1 and CDR2 (germline): SGHDT, YYEEEE. The DNA of the CDR3 is TGTGCCAGCAGTTTCCTTCTAGCGGGAGTGGGAGATACGCAGTATTTT. This translates into CASSFLLAGVGDTQYF.

The chain is built from TRBV11-3 and TRBJ2-4; tentatively, D is TRBD2 (5 bases). V was shortened by 6 bases and J by 2 bases, with 17 bases between the two germline ends. The CDR3 is 16 amino acids. Germline CDR1 SGHNT, CDR2 YENEEA. The CDR3 nucleotides read TGTGCCAGCAGTCCTACGGACTGGACTTCCAAAAACATTCAGTACTTC. This codes for CASSPTDWTSKNIQYF.

This rearrangement joins TRBV5-1 to TRBJ2-5; 9 bases are shared with TRBD1. With V trimmed by 4 bases and J by 5 bases, 9 bases remained unmatched. CDR1 and CDR2 (germline): SGHRS, YFSETQ. The CDR3 runs 15 residues. The CDR3 DNA is TGCGCCAGCAGCGACCCGGGACAGGGAGGGGAGACCCAGTACTTC. Encoded protein: CASSDPGQGGETQYF.

This clone was detected only once. The chain joins TRBV27 to TRBJ2-2; D is uncertain. This CDR3 contains 13 residues. V lost 8 bases and J 3 bases, leaving 10 bases between the germline ends. CDR1 and CDR2 (germline): MNHEY, SMNVEV (reference sequence). CDR3 residues: CASFLPHTGELFF. The CDR3 DNA follows: TGTGCCAGCTTCCTACCCCACACCGGGGAGCTGTTTTTT.

The chain couples TRBV19 to TRBJ1-1; 11 bases are a match to TRBD1. CDR1 and CDR2 (germline): LNHDA, SQIVND (reference sequence). With 5 bases clipped from V and 4 bases from J, the junction kept 9 bases outside the gene matches. The CDR3 is made up of 16 amino acids. Here the CDR3 DNA reads TGTGCCAGTAGTGCCCTACTCGGGACAGGGGGCACTGAAGCTTTCTTT. It specifies CASSALLGTGGTEAFF.

In this sample, this clone turned up once. DNA for the CDR3: TGTGCCTGGAAACCGGGGGACAGCGAAGCTTTCTTT. It translates to CAWKPGDSEAFF. This chain connects TRBV30 to TRBJ1-1; the match to TRBD1 covers 7 bases. The CDR3 loop spans 12 amino acids. CDR1 and CDR2 (germline): GTSNPN, SVGIG (reference sequence). V lost 4 bases and J lost 8; bases outside the gene matches: 7.